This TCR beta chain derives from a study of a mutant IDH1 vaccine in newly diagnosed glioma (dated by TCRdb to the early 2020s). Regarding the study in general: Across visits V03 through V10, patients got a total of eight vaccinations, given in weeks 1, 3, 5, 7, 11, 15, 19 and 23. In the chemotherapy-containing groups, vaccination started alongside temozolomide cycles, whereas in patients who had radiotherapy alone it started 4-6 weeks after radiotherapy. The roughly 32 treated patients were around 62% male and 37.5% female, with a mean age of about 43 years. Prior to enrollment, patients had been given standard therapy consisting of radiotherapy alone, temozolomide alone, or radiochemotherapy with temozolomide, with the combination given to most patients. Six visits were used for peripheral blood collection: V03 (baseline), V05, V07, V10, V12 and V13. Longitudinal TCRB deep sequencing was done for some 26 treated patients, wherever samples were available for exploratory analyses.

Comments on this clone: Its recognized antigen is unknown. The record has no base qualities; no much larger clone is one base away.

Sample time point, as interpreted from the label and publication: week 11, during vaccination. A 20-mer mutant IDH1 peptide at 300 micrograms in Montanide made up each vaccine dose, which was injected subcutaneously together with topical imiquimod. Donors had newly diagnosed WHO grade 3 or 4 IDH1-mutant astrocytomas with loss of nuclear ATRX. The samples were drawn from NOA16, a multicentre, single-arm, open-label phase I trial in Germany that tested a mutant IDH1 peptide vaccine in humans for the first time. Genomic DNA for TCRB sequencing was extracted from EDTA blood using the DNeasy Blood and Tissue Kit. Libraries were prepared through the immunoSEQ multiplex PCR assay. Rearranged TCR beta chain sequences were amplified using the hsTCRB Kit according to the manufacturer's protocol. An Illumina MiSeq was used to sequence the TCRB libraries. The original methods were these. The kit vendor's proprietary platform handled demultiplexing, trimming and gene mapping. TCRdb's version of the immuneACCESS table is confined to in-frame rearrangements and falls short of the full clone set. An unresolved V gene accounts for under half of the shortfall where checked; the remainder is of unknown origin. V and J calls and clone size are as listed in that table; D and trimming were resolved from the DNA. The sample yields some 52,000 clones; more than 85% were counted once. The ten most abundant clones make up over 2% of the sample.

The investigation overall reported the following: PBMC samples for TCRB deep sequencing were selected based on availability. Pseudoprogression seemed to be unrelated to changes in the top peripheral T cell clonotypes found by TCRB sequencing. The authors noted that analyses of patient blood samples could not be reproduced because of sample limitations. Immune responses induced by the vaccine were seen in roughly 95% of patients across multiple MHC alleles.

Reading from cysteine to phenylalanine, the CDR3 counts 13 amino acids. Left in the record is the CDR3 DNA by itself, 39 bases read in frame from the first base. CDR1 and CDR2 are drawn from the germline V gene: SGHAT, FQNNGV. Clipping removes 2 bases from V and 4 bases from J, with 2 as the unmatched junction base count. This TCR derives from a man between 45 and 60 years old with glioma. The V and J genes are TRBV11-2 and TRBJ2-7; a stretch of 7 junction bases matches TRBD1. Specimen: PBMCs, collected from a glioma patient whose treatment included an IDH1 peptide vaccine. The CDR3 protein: CASSLLRGYEQYF. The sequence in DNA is TGTGCCAGCAGCTTACTCAGGGGGTACGAGCAGTACTTC.